The 30 T cell receptor beta chains given below trace back to one sample, sequenced in a study of blood T cells in healthy people across ages. Using a J-beta primer mix together with a sample-barcoded 5' primer, a second PCR was run for roughly 7 to 12 cycles. TCRdb fed the 5' RACE reads into MiXCR, producing one record per CDR3 protein. The sample records around 650,000 distinct CDR3 sequences, 40% to 45% being singletons. Sequences were obtained from blood. The receptors were gathered from a man older than 75 in good health.

The chain is built from TRBV11-2 and TRBJ2-5; D may match TRBD1 or TRBD2 (5 bases each). CDR3 length equals 17 residues. CDR1 is SGHAT and CDR2 is FQNNGV in the germline V gene. V was cut by 4 bases and J by 11 bases, with 29 bases left in between. This CDR3 reads CASSSRGVRVAFYEQYF. The CDR3, as DNA: TGTGCCAGCAGCTCTAGGGGTGTGAGGGTTGCCTTTTATGAGCAGTACTTC. Combining the CDR3 with reference TRBV11-2 and TRBJ2-5 gives the whole variable domain EAGVAQSPRYKIIEKRQSVAFWCNPISGHATLYWYQQILGQGPKLLIQFQNNGVVDDSQLPKDRFSAERLKGVDSTLKIQPAKLEDSAVYLCASSSRGVRVAFYEQYFGPGTRLLVL.

J is TRBJ2-5 and V is TRBV6-2 or TRBV6-3; 8 bases agree with TRBD1. The germline V gene encodes CDR1 MNHEY and CDR2 SVGEGT. The CDR3 runs 13 residues. After removal of 6 bases from V and 3 bases from J, the junction contained 3 bases not matched to a gene. CDR3: CASRSTGEETQYF. In DNA, the CDR3 is TGTGCCAGCAGATCGACAGGGGAAGAGACCCAGTACTTC.

Many counts were recorded for this clonotype. The CDR3 nucleotides read TGTGCCAGCAGGGGGGGACTAGCGGGGAGACAAGAGACCCAGTACTTC. Translation: CASRGGLAGRQETQYF. The V gene is TRBV6-5, the J gene TRBJ2-5; 13 nucleotides align to TRBD2. Trimming cost V 6 bases and J 2 bases; bases outside gene matches: 6. The CDR3 totals 16 residues. The germline V gene encodes CDR1 MNHEY and CDR2 SVGAGI.

V is TRBV7-9 and J is TRBJ2-1; possible D gene TRBD1, 5 bases. The end of the DNA is better explained by TRBJ2-7, so the J call may be wrong. CDR3 size: 15 residues. The germline gives CDR1 SEHNR, CDR2 FQNEAQ (reference sequence). CDR3 loop: CASSLAQGVYNEQYF. CDR3 DNA sequence: TGTGCCAGCAGCTTAGCGCAGGGTGTCTACAATGAGCAGTACTTC.

In its sample, this clonotype was seen many times. J is TRBJ2-5 and V is TRBV29-1, with a possible D match to TRBD2 (6 bases). This CDR3 has 14 residues. CDR1 and CDR2 (germline): SQVTM, ANQGSEA. V lost 3 bases and J lost 4, with 15 bases in between. The CDR3 DNA follows: TGCAGCGTTGACGCGACTAGAGGTAGAGAGACCCAGTACTTC. Translation gives CSVDATRGRETQYF.

In its sample, this clonotype was seen a few times. The V gene is TRBV5-1, the J gene TRBJ1-1; no reliable D call. The CDR3 spans 15 residues. The ends were cut back, 0 bases at V and 4 bases at J, with 13 bases in the middle. CDR1 is SGHRS and CDR2 is YFSETQ in the germline V gene. The CDR3 is CASSLEGQPSTEAFF. As DNA, the CDR3 is TGCGCCAGCAGCTTGGAGGGTCAGCCGAGCACTGAAGCTTTCTTT.

This chain connects TRBV6-2 or TRBV6-3 to TRBJ2-7, with TRBD2 identical over 9 bases. With the DNA end fitting TRBJ2-5 better, the J assignment may be wrong. The CDR3 has 14 residues. Germline V CDR1 and CDR2: MNHEY, SVGEGT. Here the CDR3 reads CASTGTSLMETQYF. CDR3 bases: TGTGCCAGCACGGGGACTAGCTTGATGGAGACCCAGTACTTC.

V usage is TRBV7-2 and J usage is TRBJ1-1; D is undetermined. V lost 5 bases and J lost 1, with 8 bases in between. Germline V gene data show CDR1 as SGHTA and CDR2 as FQGNSA. This CDR3 is 13 amino acids long. The CDR3 loop reads CASSPYRNTEAFF. The CDR3 coding sequence is TGTGCCAGCAGCCCATACAGGAACACTGAAGCTTTCTTT. Full variable domain (outside the CDR3, taken from reference TRBV7-2 and TRBJ1-1): GAGVSQSPSNKVTEKGKDVELRCDPISGHTALYWYRQSLGQGLEFLIYFQGNSAPDKSGLPSDRFSAERTGGSVSTLTIQRTQQEDSAVYLCASSPYRNTEAFFGQGTRLTVV.

This clonotype has more than one count but fewer than ten. The rearrangement uses TRBV20-1 and TRBJ2-7; D might be TRBD1 (6 bases). The J call could be wrong; TRBJ2-4 is a better fit for the DNA end. The CDR3 totals 13 residues. Germline values: CDR1 DFQATT, CDR2 SNEGSKA (reference sequence). The CDR3 coding sequence is TGCAGTGCTCGAGGGGGTTCGGCAAACATTCAGTACTTC. Its translation is CSARGGSANIQYF.

This clonotype was counted between two and nine times. The chain recombines TRBV7-2 with TRBJ2-7, with 9 bases matching TRBD2. V gave up 6 bases and J gave up 6 bases; unmatched junction bases: 9. The germline CDR1 and CDR2 sequences are SGHTA and FQGNSA. The CDR3 runs 14 residues. In DNA form, the CDR3 reads TGTGCCAGCAGGGGGGAGGGACTAGCTTCCGAGCAGTACTTC. Translation: CASRGEGLASEQYF.

This clonotype occurred many times. The chain has TRBV6-2 or TRBV6-3 and TRBJ2-4; the match to TRBD1 covers 7 bases. Germline lookup yields CDR1 MNHEY and CDR2 SVGEGT. The CDR3 is 17 amino acids. J lost 0 bases, V lost 2 bases, and 7 bases had no gene match. The CDR3 here is CASSYHGTAKAKNIQYF. The DNA for the CDR3 is TGTGCCAGCAGTTACCACGGGACAGCAAAAGCCAAAAACATTCAGTACTTC.

The chain combines TRBV27 with TRBJ2-4, with 7 bases that match TRBD1. Unmatched junction bases numbered 11, after V lost 6 bases and J lost 6 bases. Germline V lookup: CDR1 MNHEY, CDR2 SMNVEV (reference sequence). This CDR3 spans 15 amino acids. The CDR3 nucleotides read TGTGCCAGCAGCCCCGACAGGGCCAAAATAAACATTCAGTACTTC. Protein sequence: CASSPDRAKINIQYF.

The gene calls are TRBV12-3 or TRBV12-4 and TRBJ1-5; D uncertain. The V gene lost 2 bases and the J gene lost 1 base, with 9 bases spanning the gap. This CDR3 is 15 amino acids long. CDR3: CASSLTHGSNQPQHF. CDR3 nucleotide sequence: TGTGCCAGCAGTTTAACTCATGGGAGCAATCAGCCCCAGCATTTT.

Only a few counts were recorded for this clonotype. The rearrangement joins TRBV3-1 to TRBJ2-7; unclear D gene. Deletions cut 4 bases from V and 1 base from J, with 11 bases between. CDR1 and CDR2 from the germline V gene are LGHDT and YNNKEL (reference sequence). The CDR3 totals 14 residues. CDR3 in amino acids: CASSLLDKSYEQYF. The CDR3 bases are TGTGCCAGCAGCCTCCTTGACAAGTCCTACGAGCAGTACTTC.

This chain links TRBV5-1 with TRBJ1-2; 11 positions agree with TRBD1. Per the germline V gene, CDR1 is SGHRS and CDR2 is YFSETQ. This CDR3 is 15 amino acids long. Unmatched junction bases numbered 3, after V lost 4 bases and J lost 1 base. In DNA, the CDR3 is TGCGCCAGCAGCCCGGACAGGGGGCGTAACTATGGCTACACCTTC. Its translation is CASSPDRGRNYGYTF.

This clonotype was counted only a few times. This chain uses TRBV14 with TRBJ2-5; D gene ambiguous. Germline lookup yields CDR1 SGHDN and CDR2 FVKESK. V dropped 3 bases and J dropped 11 bases, with 10 bases sitting between them. The CDR3 extends over 11 amino acids. This CDR3 reads CASSHSQEQYF. For the CDR3, the DNA is TGTGCCAGCAGCCATAGTCAGGAGCAGTACTTC.

This clonotype was seen a few times. The chain combines TRBV2 with TRBJ2-2; a weak D match, TRBD1 (6 bases). Germline assignment: CDR1 SNHLY and CDR2 FYNNEI. V shed 4 bases and J shed 6 bases, with 12 bases lying between them. The CDR3 length is 14 residues. CDR3 loop: CASSVVGAAGELFF. CDR3 coding DNA: TGTGCCAGCAGTGTTGTGGGGGCGGCCGGGGAGCTGTTTTTT.

J is TRBJ2-3 and V is TRBV6-2 or TRBV6-3; unclear D gene. Trimming took 5 bases from V and 0 from J, leaving 12 bases between them. Germline V lookup: CDR1 MNHEY, CDR2 SVGEGT. The CDR3 has 15 amino acids. CDR3 protein: CASSLTKTSTDTQYF. As DNA, the CDR3 is TGTGCCAGCAGTCTAACAAAGACTAGCACAGATACGCAGTATTTT.

This clonotype was detected a few times. The CDR3 DNA reads as TGTGCCAGCAGCTTGACTAGCGGGGCAACCTACGAGCAGTACTTC. Translation gives CASSLTSGATYEQYF. The chain couples TRBV7-3 to TRBJ2-7; 11 positions agree with TRBD2. Germline lookup yields CDR1 SGHTA and CDR2 FQGTGA. V lost 3 bases to trimming and J lost 2 bases; unmatched junction nucleotides: 3. There are 15 residues in the CDR3.

In this sample, this clonotype turned up many times. The J gene is TRBJ2-1, the V gene TRBV20-1, with TRBD2 matching over 10 bases. Trimming at V came to 0 bases and at J to 8 bases, leaving 13 bases not matched to a gene. This CDR3 is 17 amino acids long. Germline assignment: CDR1 DFQATT and CDR2 SNEGSKA (reference sequence). DNA for the CDR3: TGCAGTGCTAGAGATGTTGTAGTTAGGACTAGCGGCGATGAGCAGTTCTTC. Translation gives CSARDVVVRTSGDEQFF.

This clonotype was picked up many times. The chain couples TRBV4-1 to TRBJ1-2; 7 bases are a match to TRBD1. CDR1 and CDR2 from the germline V gene are MGHRA and YSYEKL. The CDR3 totals 18 residues. With V trimmed by 0 bases and J by 3 bases, 13 bases remained unmatched. In nucleotides, the CDR3 is TGCGCCAGCAGCCAAGATCGGAGGAGAGGGGGCGCGGACTATGGCTACACCTTC. This translates into CASSQDRRRGGADYGYTF.

This clonotype came up a few times. CDR3 nucleotide sequence: TGTGCCAGCAGTTTCCAGCGGGGGGGCACCCAAGAGACCCAGTACTTC. Its protein product is CASSFQRGGTQETQYF. The rearrangement uses TRBV6-2 or TRBV6-3 and TRBJ2-5; 10 positions match TRBD2. The trim removed 4 bases at V and 1 base at J, leaving 6 bases unmatched. Germline CDR1 reads MNHEY; CDR2 reads SVGEGT. The CDR3 length is 16 residues.

This clonotype was picked up a small number of times. This chain connects TRBV7-2 to TRBJ2-3; 10 bases fit TRBD2. The CDR3 covers 16 residues. Trimming took 5 bases from V and 2 from J; bases not matched to a gene: 7. The germline V gene encodes CDR1 SGHTA and CDR2 FQGNSA. DNA for the CDR3: TGTGCCAGCAGCCCGGTACTAGCGGGGAACACAGATACGCAGTATTTT. Protein: CASSPVLAGNTDTQYF.

The gene calls are TRBV7-2 and TRBJ2-7; D may be TRBD2 (5 bases). V dropped 1 base and J dropped 7 bases, with 14 bases sitting between them. Germline V lookup: CDR1 SGHTA, CDR2 FQGNSA. The CDR3 extends over 14 amino acids. The CDR3 sequence is CASSLDYSAGEQYF. CDR3 DNA sequence: TGTGCCAGCAGCTTAGACTACAGCGCGGGTGAGCAGTACTTC.

A single count supports this clonotype. The J gene is TRBJ2-1, the V gene TRBV11-3, with 10 bases fitting TRBD2. The CDR3 covers 14 residues. V was pared by 5 bases and J by 8 bases, with 6 bases of the junction left unmatched. Germline V gives CDR1 SGHNT, CDR2 YENEEA. CDR3 DNA sequence: TGTGCCAGCAGCGCACTAGCGGGAAGGGATGAGCAGTTCTTC. Its protein product is CASSALAGRDEQFF.

With respect to this clonotype: This may arise from a read error, as a much more abundant clone is one base away. The chain uses TRBV2 and TRBJ2-5; D uncertain. The DNA end favors TRBJ2-1, so the J call may be wrong. The CDR3 loop spans 13 amino acids. Germline-derived CDR1 and CDR2 are SNHLY and FYNNEI. The CDR3 reads CASSESRKETQFF. The CDR3 DNA reads TGTGCCAGCAGTGAATCCAGGAAAGAGACCCAGTTCTTC.

V and J are TRBV29-1 and TRBJ2-7; D is unresolved. Germline-derived CDR1 and CDR2 are SQVTM and ANQGSEA. Between the trimmed V and J ends, which lost 6 bases and 4 bases, there was a span of 13 bases. The CDR3 loop spans 12 amino acids. CDR3 amino acids: CSVGVDGYEQYF. The CDR3 DNA follows: TGCAGCGTCGGAGTTGACGGATACGAGCAGTACTTC.

The V and J genes are TRBV2 and TRBJ2-5; TRBD1 is a possible D gene (5 bases). V was pared by 5 bases and J by 2 bases, with 12 bases between. The CDR3 runs to 14 residues. Germline loops: CDR1 SNHLY, CDR2 FYNNEI. The CDR3 here is CASSRSDNQETQYF. CDR3 coding DNA: TGTGCCAGCAGTCGGTCGGACAATCAAGAGACCCAGTACTTC.

This clonotype was counted only a few times. The genes are TRBV5-1 and TRBJ2-7; 13 positions match TRBD2. V trimming: 3 bases; J trimming: 6 bases; junction bases outside the gene matches: 3. This CDR3 spans 14 amino acids. CDR1 is SGHRS, CDR2 YFSETQ, per germline. CDR3 sequence (DNA): TGCGCCAGCAGCTCTGGACTAGCGGGAGCCGAGCAGTACTTC. This gives the protein CASSSGLAGAEQYF.

Notes on this clonotype: One end of the junction does not line up with germline, which may come from a read error. The chain combines TRBV7-2 with TRBJ2-3; TRBD2 aligns across 7 bases. Germline-derived CDR1 and CDR2 are SGHTA and FQGNSA. This CDR3 comprises 15 residues. The CDR3 here is CASSLSGKDTETQYF. DNA of the CDR3: TGTGCCAGCAGCCTGAGCGGGAAAGACACAGAGACGCAGTATTTT.